This TCR beta chain is drawn from a study of blood T cell repertoires in COVID-19. Overall study context: There were acute and convalescent COVID-19 samples, and they came from the United States, Italy and Spain. Sources were T cells, B-cell-depleted T cells, or PBMCs; the material itself was cDNA or gDNA.

V lost 4 bases, J lost 8 bases, and 17 bases lay in between. The CDR3 sequence is 15 residues long. CDR1 LNHDA and CDR2 SQIVND come from the germline V gene (reference sequence). Sequencing used immunoSEQ multiplex PCR; TCRdb keeps in-frame clones, though not all of them. The sample includes about 340,000 clones, approximately 86% of them seen just once. The chain couples TRBV19 to TRBJ1-4; perhaps TRBD1 as D (5 bases). Sequenced: peripheral blood. The origin of this receptor is a woman aged 60-75 years with COVID-19, enrolled during active disease. In nucleotides, the CDR3 is TGTGCCAGTAGTACCTCCGGGACGAGCGGGGAAAAACTGTTTTTT. Translation gives CASSTSGTSGEKLFF.